The 3 T cell receptor beta chains below all came from one sample that was sequenced in a study of OX40 agonist ivuxolimab in advanced cancers. TCRdb's copy holds only in-frame clones and misses some; the assay was immunoSEQ multiplex PCR. The sample carries approximately 72,000 clones, 65% to 85% recorded once. The sequencing used CD4+ or CD8+ T cells sorted from blood, collected in a trial of the OX40 agonist ivuxolimab. The origin of the receptors is an adult with an advanced solid tumor such as melanoma, head and neck, liver or kidney cancer.

The J gene is TRBJ2-3, the V gene TRBV5-1; D may match TRBD1 or TRBD2 (5 bases each). Trimming stripped 3 bases from V and 2 bases from J, with 7 bases between. The CDR3 length is 13 residues. CDR1 and CDR2 from the germline V gene are SGHRS and YFSETQ. The CDR3 loop reads CASSYGTTDTQYF. The CDR3 nucleotides are TGCGCCAGCAGCTACGGGACCACAGATACGCAGTATTTT.

This chain uses TRBV28 with TRBJ1-2; D remains ambiguous. Trimming shortened V by 5 bases and J by 3 bases, and 4 bases separated the two germline ends. Per the germline V gene, CDR1 is MDHEN and CDR2 is SYDVKM. The length of the CDR3 is 11 residues. The CDR3 here is CASSADYGYTF. The CDR3 nucleotides are TGTGCCAGCAGTGCGGACTATGGCTACACCTTC.

The chain links TRBV27 to TRBJ1-6; weak D call: TRBD1 (5 bases). From germline, CDR1 is MNHEY and CDR2 SMNVEV (reference sequence). The length of the CDR3 is 20 residues. V gave up 3 bases and J gave up 7 bases, with 28 bases separating them. The CDR3 region has the DNA TGTGCCAGCAGTTTGTTAGTTGCAGGGTCCATAAAGGATTGGAATTCACCCCTCCACTTT. It yields the protein CASSLLVAGSIKDWNSPLHF.